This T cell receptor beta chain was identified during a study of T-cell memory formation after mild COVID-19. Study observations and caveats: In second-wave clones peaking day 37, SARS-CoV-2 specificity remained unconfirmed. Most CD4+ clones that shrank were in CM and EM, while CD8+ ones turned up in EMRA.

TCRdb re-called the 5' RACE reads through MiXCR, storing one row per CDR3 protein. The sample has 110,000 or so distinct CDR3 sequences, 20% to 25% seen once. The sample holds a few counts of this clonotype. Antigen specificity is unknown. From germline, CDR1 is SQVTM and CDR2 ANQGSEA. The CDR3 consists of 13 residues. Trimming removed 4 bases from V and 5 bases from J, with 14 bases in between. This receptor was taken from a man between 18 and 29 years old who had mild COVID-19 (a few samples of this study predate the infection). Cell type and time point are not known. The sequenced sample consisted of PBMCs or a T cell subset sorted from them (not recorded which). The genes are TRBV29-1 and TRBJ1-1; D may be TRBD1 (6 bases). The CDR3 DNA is TGCAGCGTTGTACGGCAGGGGAGTACTGAAGCTTTCTTT. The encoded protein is CSVVRQGSTEAFF.